A single T cell receptor beta chain is shown here with its context. The data stem from a study of blood T cell repertoires in COVID-19. The CDR3 is 11 amino acids. The germline V gene encodes CDR1 GTSNPN and CDR2 SVGIG (reference sequence). V lost 5 bases and J lost 8, with 12 bases in between. The method was immunoSEQ multiplex PCR; TCRdb's version includes in-frame clones alone and lacks a portion of them. Here the sample spans around 200,000 clones, 70% to 90% being singletons. Seattle enrolled patients during active infection and tracked them longitudinally. This clonotype was obtained from a woman in her fifties or sixties with COVID-19, enrolled during active disease. V gene TRBV30 combines with J gene TRBJ1-2; D not resolved. Sequencing was performed on peripheral blood. The CDR3: CAWAIGDGYTF. CDR3 DNA sequence: TGTGCCTGGGCTATAGGAGACGGCTACACCTTC.